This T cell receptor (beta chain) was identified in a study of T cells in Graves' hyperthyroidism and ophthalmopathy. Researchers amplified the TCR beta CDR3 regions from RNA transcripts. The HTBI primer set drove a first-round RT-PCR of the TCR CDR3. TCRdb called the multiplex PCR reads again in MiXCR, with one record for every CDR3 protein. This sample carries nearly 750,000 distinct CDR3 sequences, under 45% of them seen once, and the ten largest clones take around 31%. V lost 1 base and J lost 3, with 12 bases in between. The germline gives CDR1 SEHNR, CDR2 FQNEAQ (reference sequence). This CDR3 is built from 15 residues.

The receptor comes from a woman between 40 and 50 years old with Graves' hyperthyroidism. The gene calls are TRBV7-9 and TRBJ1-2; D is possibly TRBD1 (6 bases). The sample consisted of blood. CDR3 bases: TGTGCCAGCAGCTTAGTTGGCAGGGGTCACTATGGCTACACCTTC. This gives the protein CASSLVGRGHYGYTF.